These T cell receptor beta chains were read from a single sample in a study of blood T cell repertoires in COVID-19. Sequencing was performed with immunoSEQ multiplex PCR; in TCRdb, only in-frame clones are kept and a portion is missing. The table shows 150,000 or so clones, with over 60% occurring only once. Sequenced material: peripheral blood. All receptors come from a woman aged 45 to 65 with active or convalescent COVID-19. CDR3s leave out the opening cysteine and the closing phenylalanine or tryptophan. Each record gives: J gene, V gene, clone size, CDR3 protein. Rows give clone size only sometimes, using once, few, many, or a class for an expanded clone.

TRBJ1-4,TRBV27,.,ASSPRTGDEKLF
TRBJ1-2,TRBV7-8,.,ASSLNTRAGGYT
TRBJ1-1,TRBV28,.,ASSLRQGHTEAF
TRBJ2-5,TRBV28,medium-sized,ASGFSAATQY
TRBJ2-1,TRBV3-1/TRBV3-2,.,ASSKGQSSSEQF
TRBJ2-7,TRBV20-1,.,SAPGTYEQY
TRBJ2-7,TRBV6-5,.,ASSLAGYEQY
TRBJ1-3,TRBV30,.,AWSVGTVNTIY
TRBJ1-2,TRBV18,.,ASSPDRDNSGGYT
TRBJ1-1,TRBV21-1,once,ASSIDRVMNTEAF
TRBJ2-1,TRBV29-1,.,SAFREILREQF
TRBJ2-5,TRBV7-2,.,ASSPRRETQY
TRBJ2-5,TRBV7-2,.,ASSLKASGPLRETQY
TRBJ2-5,TRBV7-9,.,ASSSTGGQETQY
TRBJ1-6,TRBV18,.,ASSPYGQGESPLH
TRBJ1-2,TRBV11-1,.,ASSSTGTGVRRGYT
TRBJ2-3,TRBV7-2,.,ASSLAVFGVQADTQY
TRBJ1-3,TRBV11-2,.,ASSLARQPYSGNTIY
TRBJ2-7,TRBV6-6,.,ASRRLAGESYEQY
TRBJ2-7,TRBV9,.,ASSVGHSSYEQY
TRBJ2-3,TRBV7-9,.,ASSHQGSDTQY
TRBJ1-5,TRBV7-2,.,ASSLLPNQPQH
TRBJ2-7,TRBV3-1/TRBV3-2,.,ASSQVGGTYEQY
TRBJ1-1,TRBV18,.,ASLGAIGDTEAF
TRBJ2-7,TRBV13,.,ASSFRTSGRGGWQY
TRBJ2-5,TRBV7-2,.,ASSTNLGTGQETQY
TRBJ1-6,TRBV7-3,.,ASSLGSPNSPLH
TRBJ2-7,TRBV29-1,once,SVEASGSGSGYEQY
TRBJ1-4,TRBV28,.,ASSSPTGGTEKLF
TRBJ1-1,TRBV21-1,many,ASSARDRVFMNTEAF
TRBJ1-1,TRBV7-9,.,ASSPMWEGEAF
TRBJ1-5,TRBV5-8,.,ASRDPGQGTQPQH
TRBJ1-3,TRBV5-1,.,ASQGGGSSSGNTIY
TRBJ2-3,TRBV19,.,ASSIEGQTTDTQY
TRBJ2-7,TRBV7-3,.,ASTYRDLEEVVGSSYEQY
TRBJ2-7,TRBV6-2/TRBV6-3,few,ASSQGLAGSYEQY
TRBJ1-5,TRBV6-6,.,AGRGDGAQPQH
TRBJ2-7,TRBV12-3/TRBV12-4,.,ASGTSVAIEQY
TRBJ2-7,TRBV6-2/TRBV6-3,.,ASSYDHYSGGASYEQY